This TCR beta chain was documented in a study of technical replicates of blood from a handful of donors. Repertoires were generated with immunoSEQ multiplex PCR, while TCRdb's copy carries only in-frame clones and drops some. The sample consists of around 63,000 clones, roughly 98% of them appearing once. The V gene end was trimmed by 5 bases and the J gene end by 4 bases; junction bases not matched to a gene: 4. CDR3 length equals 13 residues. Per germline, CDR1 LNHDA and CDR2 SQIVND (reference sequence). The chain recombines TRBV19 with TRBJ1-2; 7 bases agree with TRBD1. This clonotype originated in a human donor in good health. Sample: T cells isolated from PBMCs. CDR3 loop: CASSYGQVYGYTF. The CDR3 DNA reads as TGTGCCAGTAGTTACGGACAGGTCTATGGCTACACCTTC. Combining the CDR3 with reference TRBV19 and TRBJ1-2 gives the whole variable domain DGGITQSPKYLFRKEGQNVTLSCEQNLNHDAMYWYRQDPGQGLRLIYYSQIVNDFQKGDIAEGYSVSREKKESFPLTVTSAQKNPTAFYLCASSYGQVYGYTFGSGTRLTVV.